The clone carrying this T cell receptor (beta chain) occurred a few times. Antigen specificity is unknown. Germline CDR1 SEHNR, CDR2 FQNEAQ (reference sequence). The V and J ends lost 5 bases and 4 bases, in that order; junction bases with no gene match: 7. The CDR3 has 14 residues. This record comes from a study of blood T cells in healthy people across ages. Overall study results and limits: TCR beta diversity was tightly associated with the proportion of naive T cells.

Then a second PCR, running roughly 7 to 11 cycles, was carried out with a sample-barcoded 5' primer and a J-beta primer mix. Every sample returned 2.5 million or more CDR3-containing paired-end reads. TCRdb recomputed calls from the 5' RACE reads with MiXCR, one row per CDR3 protein. The repertoire has 2 million or so distinct CDR3 sequences, less than 50% of them found once; the top ten carry roughly 2.1%. Peripheral blood was drawn, ten milliliters per donor. The chain combines TRBV7-9 with TRBJ1-2, with 7 bases aligning to TRBD1. This TCR derives from a woman in her thirties or forties in good health. The sample taken for sequencing was blood. The CDR3 DNA sequence: TGTGCCAGCAGCCCGGGGACAGTCATCTATGGCTACACCTTC. This codes for CASSPGTVIYGYTF. The full variable domain, its missing parts supplied by reference TRBV7-9 and TRBJ1-2, is DTGVSQNPRHKITKRGQNVTFRCDPISEHNRLYWYRQTLGQGPEFLTYFQNEAQLEKSRLLSDRFSAERPKGSFSTLEIQRTEQGDSAMYLCASSPGTVIYGYTFGSGTRLTVV.